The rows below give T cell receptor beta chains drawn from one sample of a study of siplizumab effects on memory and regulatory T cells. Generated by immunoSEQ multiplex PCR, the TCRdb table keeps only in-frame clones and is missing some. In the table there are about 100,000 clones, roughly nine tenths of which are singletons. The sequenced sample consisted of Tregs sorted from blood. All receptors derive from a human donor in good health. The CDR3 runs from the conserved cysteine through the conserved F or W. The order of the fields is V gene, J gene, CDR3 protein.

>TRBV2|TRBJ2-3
CASRLGVRNTQYF
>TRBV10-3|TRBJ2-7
CAISDPTGGFYEQYF
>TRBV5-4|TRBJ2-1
CASSHQSSYNEQFF
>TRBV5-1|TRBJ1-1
CASSSGDVDTEAFF
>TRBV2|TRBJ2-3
CASRFWSDTQYF
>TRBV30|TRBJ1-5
CAWSVQENQPQHF
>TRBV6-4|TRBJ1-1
CASRDYSLGTEAFF
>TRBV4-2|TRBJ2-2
CASSQDTGELFF
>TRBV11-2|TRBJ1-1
CASSLMNTEAFF
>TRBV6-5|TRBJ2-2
CASSYGPGSTGELFF
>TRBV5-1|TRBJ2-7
CASSLSSPERGEQYF
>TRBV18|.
CASSPQRQGVNEQYF
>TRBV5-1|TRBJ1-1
CASRQGLNTEAFF
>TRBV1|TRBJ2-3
CTSTSDTQYF
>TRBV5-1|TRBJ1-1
CASSPLTDLNTEAFF
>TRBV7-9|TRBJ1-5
CASSRNSNQPQHF
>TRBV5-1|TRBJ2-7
CASSVDNPGLRDEQYF
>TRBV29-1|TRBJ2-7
CSGIGETYEQYF
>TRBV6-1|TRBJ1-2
CATDRGGVNYGYTF
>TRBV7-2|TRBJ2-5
CASSLLPSRVGNQETQYF
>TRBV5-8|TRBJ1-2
CASSLAAGLGYTF
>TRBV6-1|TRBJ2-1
CASVYRLDLGNEQFF
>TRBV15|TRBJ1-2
CATGGTGSNYGYTF
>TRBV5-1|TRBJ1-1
CASSLQGSTEAFF
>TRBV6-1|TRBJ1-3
CASNRDRGPGNTIYF
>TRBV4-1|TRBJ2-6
CASSQDRGVSGANVLTF
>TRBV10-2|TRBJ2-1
CASSELLAGGRKFF
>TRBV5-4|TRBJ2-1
CASSLVGASGANEQFF
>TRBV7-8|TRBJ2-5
CASSRRETQYF
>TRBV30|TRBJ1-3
CAWSVGGATGNTIYF
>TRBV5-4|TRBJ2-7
CASSFVHGPNAYEQYF
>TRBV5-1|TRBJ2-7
CASSFQPGLVIVYEQYF
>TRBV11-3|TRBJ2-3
CASSSGLAGMTDTQYF
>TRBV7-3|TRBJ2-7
CASSLAGDPVYEQYF
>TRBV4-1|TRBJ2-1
CASSQSRQGGFDEQFF
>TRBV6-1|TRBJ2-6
CASSEFTFGANVLTF
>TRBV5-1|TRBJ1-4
CASSLESRANEKLFF
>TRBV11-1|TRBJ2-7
CASSLKAGAPYEQYF
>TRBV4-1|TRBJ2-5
CASSHKGSQETQYF
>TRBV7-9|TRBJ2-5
CASSPPWEREETQYF
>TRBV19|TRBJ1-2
CASSISLRDRGLYGYTF
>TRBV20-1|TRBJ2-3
CSVAGDTQYF
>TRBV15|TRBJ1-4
CATSRYRGVGEKLFF
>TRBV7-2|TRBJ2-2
CASSLAWASGRAGELFF
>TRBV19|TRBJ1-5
CASSPRTGMSNQPQHF
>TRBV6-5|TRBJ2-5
CASSGETQYF
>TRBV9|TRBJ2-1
CASSHRGYNEQFF
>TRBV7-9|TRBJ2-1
CASTQRGAVVLEQFF
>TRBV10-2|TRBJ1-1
CASSESGEAFF